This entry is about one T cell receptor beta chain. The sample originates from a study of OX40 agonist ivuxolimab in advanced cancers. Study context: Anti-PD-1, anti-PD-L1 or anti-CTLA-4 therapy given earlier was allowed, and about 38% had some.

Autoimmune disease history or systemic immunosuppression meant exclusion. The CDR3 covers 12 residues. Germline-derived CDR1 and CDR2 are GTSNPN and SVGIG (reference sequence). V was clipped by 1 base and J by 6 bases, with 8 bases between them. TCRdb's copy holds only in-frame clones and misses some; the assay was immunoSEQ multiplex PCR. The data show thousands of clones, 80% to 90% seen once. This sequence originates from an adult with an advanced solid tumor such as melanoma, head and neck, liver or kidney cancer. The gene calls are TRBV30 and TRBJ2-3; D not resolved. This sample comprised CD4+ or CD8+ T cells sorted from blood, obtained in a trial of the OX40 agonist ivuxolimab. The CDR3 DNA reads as TGTGCCTGGAGTGCAACAGAGGATACGCAGTATTTT. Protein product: CAWSATEDTQYF.